These T cell receptor beta chains were read from a single sample in a study of shared clonotypes between healthy human individuals. Sequencing was performed with immunoSEQ multiplex PCR; in TCRdb, only in-frame clones are kept and a portion is missing. Of around 300,000 clones in the sample, about nine tenths were seen once. Sequencing was carried out using memory CD8+ T cells sorted from blood. These receptors were obtained from a man between 18 and 29 years old in good health. Each CDR3 is given with its conserved first and last residue. The D gene is left open where the match is weak. Rows give clone size only sometimes, using once, few, many, or a class for an expanded clone.

CDR3 DNA,CDR3 protein,V gene,J gene,clone size,D gene
TGTGCCAGCAGCCCCGGACTAGCGGGAATCACAGATACGCAGTATTTT,CASSPGLAGITDTQYF,TRBV7-9,TRBJ2-3,NA,TRBD2
TGTGCCAGCAGCCCCCCCCTATTCTACGAGCAGTACTTC,CASSPPLFYEQYF,TRBV7-9,TRBJ2-7,few,NA
TGTGCCAGCAGTGAGGGGGGCGTCTATGGCTACACCTTC,CASSEGGVYGYTF,TRBV2,TRBJ1-2,NA,NA
TGTGCCAGCAGTCCCCGCCGGGGTGTGAACACTGAAGCTTTCTTT,CASSPRRGVNTEAFF,TRBV27,TRBJ1-1,NA,NA
TGTGCCAGCAGTTTATTGGACAGTAATTCACCCCTCCACTTT,CASSLLDSNSPLHF,TRBV27,TRBJ1-6,few,NA
TGTGCCAGCAGTCCCGGGACTAGCACCATAGATACGCAGTATTTT,CASSPGTSTIDTQYF,TRBV6-5,TRBJ2-3,NA,TRBD2
TGTGCCAGCAGCGCCTGGGACTACAATGAGCAGTTCTTC,CASSAWDYNEQFF,TRBV9,TRBJ2-1,NA,NA
TGCGCCAGCAGCCACCACCTTCGTATACCCCATGAGACCCAGTACTTC,CASSHHLRIPHETQYF,TRBV4-1,TRBJ2-5,NA,NA
TGTGCCAGCTTACTGTTGATCTCTGAAGCTTTCTTT,CASLLLISEAFF,TRBV2,TRBJ1-1,NA,NA
TGTGCCAGCAGCTCCTTGGGACTAGAAGAGACCCAGTACTTC,CASSSLGLEETQYF,TRBV5-4,TRBJ2-5,NA,TRBD2
TGTGCCAGCAGCTTAGATCGGCGGGGGGGCCCCTACGAGCAGTACTTC,CASSLDRRGGPYEQYF,TRBV11-2,TRBJ2-7,once,TRBD2
TGTGCCAGCAGCGTAGGAGGCGGGAGGGCCGGGGAAACAGAGCAGTTCTTC,CASSVGGGRAGETEQFF,TRBV9,TRBJ2-1,NA,TRBD2
TGCGCCAGCAGCCAAGATCATAGGGGGGTCAACACAGATACGCAGTATTTT,CASSQDHRGVNTDTQYF,TRBV4-3,TRBJ2-3,many,NA
TGCGCCAGCAGCCAAGAATGGCAGACTCCGGGACTAGCGGGTGAAGAGCAGTACTTC,CASSQEWQTPGLAGEEQYF,TRBV4-3,TRBJ2-7,NA,TRBD2
TGCGCCAGCAGCTTTTTTACCTACCCCTATAATTCACCCCTCCACTTT,CASSFFTYPYNSPLHF,TRBV5-1,TRBJ1-6,NA,NA
TGTGCCAGCAGTCCTCAGGGTAATAATTCACCCCTCCACTTT,CASSPQGNNSPLHF,TRBV27,TRBJ1-6,NA,NA
TGTGCCAGCAGCTTACAGGGTGCATCCAAAAACATTCAGTACTTC,CASSLQGASKNIQYF,TRBV5-4,TRBJ2-4,NA,NA
TGCGCCAGCAGCCTAGTTGGGGTAAACTCCTACGAGCAGTACTTC,CASSLVGVNSYEQYF,TRBV4-1,TRBJ2-7,NA,NA
TGTGCCAGCAGCGGGGCACTCACCTACGAGCAGTACTTC,CASSGALTYEQYF,TRBV5-6,TRBJ2-7,NA,NA
TGTGCCAGCAAACAGTTTGCCTACAATGAGCAGTTCTTC,CASKQFAYNEQFF,TRBV7-8,TRBJ2-1,NA,NA
TGTGCCAGCGGAGGGAGGGGCAGGGTAAGAAACATTCAGTACTTC,CASGGRGRVRNIQYF,TRBV28,TRBJ2-4,NA,TRBD2
TGTGCCAGCAGTGATTGGACAGGGGGCTTCGAGACCCAGTACTTC,CASSDWTGGFETQYF,TRBV28,TRBJ2-5,once,TRBD1
TGCGCCAGCAGCCAGGGACTAGCGGACTCCTACGAGCAGTACTTC,CASSQGLADSYEQYF,TRBV4-1,TRBJ2-7,NA,TRBD2
TGTGCCAGCAGCTTAGTTCAGGGGTCCTCCTACAATGAGCAGTTCTTC,CASSLVQGSSYNEQFF,TRBV7-6,TRBJ2-1,NA,NA
TGTGCCAGCAGTCCCCCCAGGGGGCACGAGCAGTACTTC,CASSPPRGHEQYF,TRBV11-2,TRBJ2-7,NA,TRBD1
TGTGCCAGCAGCCCTCCCCCGGGACAGGGCCCCCCCTACGAGCAGTACTTC,CASSPPPGQGPPYEQYF,TRBV27,TRBJ2-7,NA,TRBD1
TGTGCCAAAAACCGGGATTGGTACGAGCAGTACTTC,CAKNRDWYEQYF,TRBV21-1,TRBJ2-7,NA,NA
TGTGCCAGCAGCCGCGAAGCCGGGGAGCTGTTTTTT,CASSREAGELFF,TRBV13,TRBJ2-2,NA,NA